The source of this T cell receptor (beta chain) is a study of T cell responses to AZD1222 COVID-19 vaccine. General study results and limits: Targets within unmutated variant regions were reportedly found for nearly half of spike-specific TCRs. Just a handful of people given AZD1222 tested seropositive at baseline.

Concerning this clone: Its antigen is unknown.

The CDR3 contains 11 residues. V shed 5 bases and J shed 5 bases, with 7 bases lying between them. Germline V gene lookup returns CDR1 MNHEY and CDR2 SVGAGI. The repertoire was sequenced with immunoSEQ multiplex PCR; TCRdb's copy has only in-frame clones and lacks some. The sample contains around 120,000 clones, around 88% of which appear only once. The sequencing here drew on peripheral blood, taken on day 0 of MenACWY control vaccination. The receptor's source is an adult in good health. This chain joins TRBV6-5 and TRBJ2-7; D is unclear. The CDR3: CASSKRHEQYF. The CDR3 region has the DNA TGTGCCAGCAGTAAGAGACACGAGCAGTACTTC.